This T cell receptor beta chain was recovered during a study of regulatory T cells in long-lasting Graves disease (dated by TCRdb to the early 2020s). About the full investigation: In the newly diagnosed Graves' disease group, patients had been taking antithyroid drugs for less than 3 months. The study was conducted in China and was registered as a clinical trial. A total of approximately 35 samples underwent TCR sequencing: around 13 from persistent and about 20 from newly diagnosed Graves' disease patients. Persistent Graves' disease patients were compared with newly diagnosed Graves' disease patients by peripheral blood TCR sequencing and RNA sequencing.

Library prep was done by multiplex PCR. TCRdb records Illumina HiSeq 4000 as the sequencer. TCR beta libraries were built with iRepertoire HTBI primers and Arm-PCR amplification of CDR3 regions. Before sequencing, the PCR products underwent gel purification. In the source study's methods: Gene usage analysis of CDR3 amino acid clonotypes relied on the 60 to 65 TRBV and about 15 TRBJ segments identified across samples. Filtered high-quality paired reads were merged into contigs using COPE and FqMerger. BLAST was used to align contigs to IMGT TRBV, TRBD and TRBJ reference genes, and CDR3 was defined according to IMGT. Any clonotype with a frequency above 0.1% was counted as a highly expanded clone. Shannon entropy was used to measure repertoire diversity, and the Gini coefficient was used to measure V-J evenness. Clonotypes shared by more than one individual were considered public. TCRdb passed the public sequencing reads through fastp at Q25 and MiXCR, retaining productive beta sequences. Every CDR3 protein is listed once, alongside the most common genes and DNA of its rows. TCRdb, rather than the study authors, made the V and J calls. Across this sample there are 200,000 to 300,000 distinct CDR3 sequences, with over 20% seen only once. The leading ten clones occupy approximately 15% of the sample.

The meaning of the sample's time point label: newly diagnosed GD, antithyroid drugs for less than 3 months. RNA was extracted from PBMCs in TRIzol for both TCR sequencing and RNA sequencing. The diagnosis of Graves' disease was made according to American Thyroid Association guidelines. Patients were recruited from an endocrinology department in Xi'an, China. From each patient, about 9 milliliters of peripheral blood was collected into an EDTA anticoagulant tube. Ficoll Paque Plus density gradient separation was used to isolate PBMCs, and no further T cell sorting was done. An Agilent 2100 Bioanalyzer and agarose gel were used to check RNA quality, and a NanoDrop 2000 was used to measure RNA concentration. This clonotype was seen more than once but under ten times. This clone's antigen is unknown. The record has no base qualities; no much larger clone is one base away. Broader findings and caveats from the paper: TRBV28, TRBJ1-2 and TRBJ2-5 were preferentially used in persistent disease, while TRBV20-1 and TRBJ2-1 were favored in newly diagnosed disease. Because the primary lesion, thyroid tissue, could not be accessed, the study looked at peripheral blood alone. As a limitation, the authors acknowledged that the small sample size may reduce accuracy. Lower TCR Shannon entropy and fewer highly expanded clones were observed in persistent Graves' disease patients than in newly diagnosed patients, which suggested clonal expansion. More public clonotypes were shared among persistent patients (roughly 2,900) than among newly diagnosed patients (966). Only the TCR beta chain was sequenced and analyzed.

The junction shows trimming of 1 base on V and 8 bases on J, plus 11 bases between the germline ends. The CDR3 holds 13 amino acids from the cysteine to the phenylalanine. Of all the DNA, just the CDR3 is kept, 39 bases in frame from base 1. Per the germline V gene, LGHNA is the CDR1 and YNFKEQ is the CDR2. The sample was peripheral blood mononuclear cells (PBMCs), taken at new diagnosis, from a patient treated with antithyroid drugs. The rearranged chain carries TRBV4-2 and TRBJ1-1, with a tentative D gene TRBD1 over 5 matching bases. The clonotype originates from a female donor with Graves disease. CDR3 region: CASSQGDGREAFF. The bases are TGTGCCAGCAGCCAAGGGGACGGTCGAGAAGCTTTCTTT.